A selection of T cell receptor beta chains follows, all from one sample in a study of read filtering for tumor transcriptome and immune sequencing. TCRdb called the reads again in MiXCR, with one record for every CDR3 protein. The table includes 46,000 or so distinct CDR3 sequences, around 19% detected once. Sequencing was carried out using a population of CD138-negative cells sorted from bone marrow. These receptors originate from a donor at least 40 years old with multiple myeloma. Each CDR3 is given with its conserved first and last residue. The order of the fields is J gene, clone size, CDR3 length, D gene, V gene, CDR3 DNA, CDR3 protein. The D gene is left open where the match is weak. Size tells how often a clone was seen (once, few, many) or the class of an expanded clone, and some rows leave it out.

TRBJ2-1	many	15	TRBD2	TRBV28	TGTGCCAGTTTCACTAGCGGGAGTAGGACAAGTGAGCAGTTCTTC	CASFTSGSRTSEQFF
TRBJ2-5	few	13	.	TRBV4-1	TGCGCCAGCAGCGGCGGAGGGCCGGAGACCCAGTACTTC	CASSGGGPETQYF
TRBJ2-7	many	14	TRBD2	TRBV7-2	TGTGCCAGCAGCGAAGCGGGAGGAACCTACGAGCAGTACTTC	CASSEAGGTYEQYF
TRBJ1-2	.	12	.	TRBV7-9	TGTGCCAGCAGTCGGGCCCTTCCTGGCTACACCTTC	CASSRALPGYTF
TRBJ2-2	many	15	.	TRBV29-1	TGCAGCGGGGGTCCCAGGACAGCGAACACCGGGGAGCTGTTTTTT	CSGGPRTANTGELFF
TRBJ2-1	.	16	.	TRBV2	TGTTCCAGCACTGAAGACGACCCACACCCGAACAATGAGCAGTTCTTC	CSSTEDDPHPNNEQFF
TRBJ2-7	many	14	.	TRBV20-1	TGCAGTGCTCGAAGTGGGGGGGGGGCGTACGAGCAGTACTTC	CSARSGGGAYEQYF
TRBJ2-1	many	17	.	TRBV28	TGTGCCAGCAGTTTGTCAAAGGGGGGACTAACCTACAATGAGCAGTTCTTC	CASSLSKGGLTYNEQFF
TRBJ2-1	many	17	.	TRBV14	TGTGCCAGCAGCCGTTACGGTAGAGGGGGCTCCTACAATGAGCAGTTCTTC	CASSRYGRGGSYNEQFF
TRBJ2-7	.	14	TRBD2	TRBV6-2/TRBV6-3	TGTGCCAGCAGAACCAGCGGGGCCGGCGAGGGGCAGTACTTC	CASRTSGAGEGQYF
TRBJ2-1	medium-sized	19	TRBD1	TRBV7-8	TGTGCCAGCAGCTTAGCGATCGGACAGGCTAAAAGGCAATACAATGAGCAGTTCTTC	CASSLAIGQAKRQYNEQFF
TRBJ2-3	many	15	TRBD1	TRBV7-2	TGTGCCAGCATGGGAAGGCCAGGGGGAGCAGATACGCAGTATTTT	CASMGRPGGADTQYF
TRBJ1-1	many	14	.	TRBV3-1	TGTGCCAGCAGCCAAGACACGTCAGGGATTACTGCTTTCTTT	CASSQDTSGITAFF
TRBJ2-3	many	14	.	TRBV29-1	TGCAGCGGCCGACTAGGGTTTAGCACAGATACGCAGTATTTT	CSGRLGFSTDTQYF
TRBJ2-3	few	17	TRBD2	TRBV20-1	TGCAGTGCTACATCTCCCGGGACTAGCGGGCGCACAGATACGCAGTATTTT	CSATSPGTSGRTDTQYF
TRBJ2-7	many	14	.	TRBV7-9	TGTGCCAGCAGCCCCGGCGGGCCAGGGTCCGAGCAGTACTTC	CASSPGGPGSEQYF
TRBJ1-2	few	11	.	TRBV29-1	TGCAGCGTTGTACGTTTAGGTGACTACACCTTC	CSVVRLGDYTF
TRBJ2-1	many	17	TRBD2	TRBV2	TGTGCCAGCAGGGGACTAGCGGGATCAAGCTCCTACAATGAGCAGTTCTTC	CASRGLAGSSSYNEQFF
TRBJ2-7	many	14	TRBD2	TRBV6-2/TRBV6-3	TGTGCCACCGCAACACTAGCGGGAACCTACGAGCAGTACTTC	CATATLAGTYEQYF
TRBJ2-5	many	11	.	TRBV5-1	TGCGCCAGCAGCTCCCAAGAGACCCAGTACTTC	CASSSQETQYF
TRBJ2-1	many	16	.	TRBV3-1	TGTGCCAGCAGCCCGGGGACTCGGGACCTGGTGGATGAGCAGTTCTTC	CASSPGTRDLVDEQFF
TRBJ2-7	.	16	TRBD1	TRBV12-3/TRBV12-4	TGTGCCAGCAGTTTAGGGGTTACAGGGGATCCGTCCGAGCAGTACTTC	CASSLGVTGDPSEQYF
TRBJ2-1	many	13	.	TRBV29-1	TGCAGCGCCGTACAGGGCTCCTACAATGAGCAGTTCTTC	CSAVQGSYNEQFF
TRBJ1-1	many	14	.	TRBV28	TGTGCCAGCAGTTTATGGGGGCTGGGCACTGAAGCTTTCTTT	CASSLWGLGTEAFF
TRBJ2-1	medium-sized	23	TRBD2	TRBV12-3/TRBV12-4	TGTGCCAGCAGTCACCGGGGGTTTTTGTCGGGGACTAGCGGGAGGGCCGGGTTGAATGAGCAGTTCTTC	CASSHRGFLSGTSGRAGLNEQFF
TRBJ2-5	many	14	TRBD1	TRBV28	TGTGCCAGCGGTGCAGGGGACAGGGGCAGGGCCCAGTACTTC	CASGAGDRGRAQYF
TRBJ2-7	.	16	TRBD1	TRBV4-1	TGCGCCAGCAGCTTAGACGGACCGGGACAGGGGTACGAGCAGTACTTC	CASSLDGPGQGYEQYF
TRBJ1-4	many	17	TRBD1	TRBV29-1	TGCAGCGCAGAAGGACAGGCCTCAGGAGATGGTAATGAAAAACTGTTTTTT	CSAEGQASGDGNEKLFF
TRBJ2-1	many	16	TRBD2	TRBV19	TGTGCCAGTAGTATAGCCGGCGGGAGAGGAGGGGATGAGCAGTTCTTC	CASSIAGGRGGDEQFF
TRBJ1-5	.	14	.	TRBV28	TGTGCCAGCGGGAGCGCGGGGGGCAATCAGCCCCAGCATTTT	CASGSAGGNQPQHF
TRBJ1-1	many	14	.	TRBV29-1	TGCAGCGTTCTGGGACTCACCATGAACACTGAAGCTTTCTTT	CSVLGLTMNTEAFF
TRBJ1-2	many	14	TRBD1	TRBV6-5	TGTGCCAGCAGTTACGACAGGGATAATATCGGCTACACCTTC	CASSYDRDNIGYTF
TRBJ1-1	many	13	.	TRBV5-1	TGCGCCAGCAGCTTTAACGGAGACACTGAAGCTTTCTTT	CASSFNGDTEAFF
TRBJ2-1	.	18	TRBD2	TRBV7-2	TGTGCCAGCAGCTTAATCCGAGCAAGGCGGGGGGATTACAATGGGCAGTTCTTC	CASSLIRARRGDYNGQFF
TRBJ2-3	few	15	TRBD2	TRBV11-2	TGTGCCAGCGGCTTCGGGGGGACGGGCACAGATACGCAGTATTTT	CASGFGGTGTDTQYF
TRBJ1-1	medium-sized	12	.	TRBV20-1	TGCAGTGCCCAGGGTCCGGGGGCTGAAGCTTTCTTT	CSAQGPGAEAFF
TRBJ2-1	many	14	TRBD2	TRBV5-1	TGCGCCAGCAGCGGGACTAGCGGGAGCGATGAGCAGTTCTTC	CASSGTSGSDEQFF
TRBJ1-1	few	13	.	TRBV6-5	TGTGCCAGCAGTTACCATAGGTTCACTGAAGCTTTCTTT	CASSYHRFTEAFF
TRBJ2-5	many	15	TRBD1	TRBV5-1	TGCGCCAGCAGCACTGGACAGGGGGCACCGGAGACCCAGTACTTC	CASSTGQGAPETQYF
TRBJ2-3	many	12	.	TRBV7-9	TGTGCCAGCAGCCCAGGCCTAGATACGCAGTATTTT	CASSPGLDTQYF
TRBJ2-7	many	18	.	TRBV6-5	TGTGCCAGCAGTTACTCCCGTCATGTCTTAGGGGGAACCTACGAGCAGTACTTC	CASSYSRHVLGGTYEQYF
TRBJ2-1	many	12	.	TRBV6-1	TGTGCCAGCAGTGGGCCCTACAATGAGCAGTTCTTC	CASSGPYNEQFF